The next 10 T cell receptor beta chains were all read from a single sample in a study of T cell changes during pregnancy in multiple sclerosis. Method: immunoSEQ multiplex PCR; TCRdb's copy keeps in-frame clones and lacks some. There are about 80,000 clones in the sample; just over 90% occur only once, and about 3% lies in the top ten. The sample here was peripheral blood, taken before pregnancy. The source is a female donor with multiple sclerosis, enrolled in a pregnancy study.

The chain joins TRBV9 to TRBJ2-1, with no clear D. V was pared by 3 bases and J by 2 bases, with 9 bases between. The length of the CDR3 is 14 residues. Germline loops: CDR1 SGDLS, CDR2 YYNGEE. CDR3 protein: CASSDPRTYNEQFF. CDR3 in DNA: TGTGCCAGCAGCGATCCTAGGACCTACAATGAGCAGTTCTTC.

A single count supports this clone. This chain links TRBV6-1 with TRBJ2-1; D might be TRBD2 (5 bases). V was pared by 6 bases and J by 10 bases, with 19 bases between. Germline V CDR1 and CDR2: MNHNS, SASEGT. CDR3 size: 14 residues. CDR3 region: CASSQEGSGREQFF. The CDR3 nucleotides read TGTGCCAGCAGCCAAGAGGGATCCGGTCGGGAGCAGTTCTTC.

The V call is TRBV16, the J call TRBJ2-2; D might be TRBD2 (5 bases). V was shortened by 4 bases and J by 5 bases, with 26 bases between the two germline ends. The CDR3 extends over 19 amino acids. Germline loops: CDR1 KGHSY, CDR2 FQNENV. The CDR3 DNA reads TGTGCCAGCAGCCCTCGGAGGCTACTGGGCAGGCGTCTTACCGGGGAGCTGTTTTTT. Its translation is CASSPRRLLGRRLTGELFF.

This sequence joins TRBV5-1 and TRBJ1-2; D not certain. This CDR3 is built from 14 residues. V gave up 6 bases and J gave up 5 bases, with 17 bases separating them. The germline gives CDR1 SGHRS, CDR2 YFSETQ. CDR3 sequence (DNA): TGCGCCAGCACCGAGCGGGGATCGGGGTATGGCTACACCTTC. The encoded protein is CASTERGSGYGYTF.

The chain couples TRBV27 to TRBJ2-2, with a weak D call TRBD1 (6 bases). V lost 6 bases and J lost 0, with 11 bases in between. Germline V CDR1 and CDR2: MNHEY, SMNVEV (reference sequence). The length of the CDR3 is 15 residues. This CDR3 reads CASRTGQSNTGELFF. In DNA form, the CDR3 reads TGTGCCAGCAGGACAGGACAGTCGAACACCGGGGAGCTGTTTTTT.

The rearrangement joins TRBV2 to TRBJ1-5; D is undetermined. The CDR3 spans 13 residues. From germline, CDR1 is SNHLY and CDR2 FYNNEI. Trimming shortened V by 2 bases and J by 9 bases, and 11 bases separated the two germline ends. CDR3 residues: CASSEYGDGPQHF. The CDR3, as DNA: TGTGCCAGCAGTGAATACGGGGATGGGCCCCAGCATTTT.

The chain employs TRBV7-2 and TRBJ2-2; the D is unclear. The V end was cut by 5 bases, the J end by 0 bases, with 10 bases between. The CDR3 is made up of 15 amino acids. CDR1 and CDR2 from the germline V gene are SGHTA and FQGNSA. CDR3 nucleotides: TGTGCCAGCAGCCTAGACATTTCGAACACCGGGGAGCTGTTTTTT. Its protein is CASSLDISNTGELFF.

This clone came up a few times. This chain links TRBV29-1 with TRBJ1-1, with 7 nucleotides matching TRBD1. The germline gives CDR1 SQVTM, CDR2 ANQGSEA. The CDR3 loop spans 12 amino acids. V shed 6 bases and J 7 bases; nucleotides not matched to a gene: 8. The CDR3 here is CSVKTGLLEAFF. The CDR3 nucleotides are TGCAGCGTGAAGACAGGGCTCCTTGAAGCTTTCTTT.

The chain joins TRBV5-4 to TRBJ2-3; possibly TRBD1 for D (6 bases). The CDR3 contains 15 residues. Germline CDR1 reads SGHNT; CDR2 reads YYREEE (reference sequence). The germline V and J ends were trimmed by 0 bases and 2 bases, with 10 bases remaining between them. CDR3 sequence (DNA): TGTGCCAGCAGCTTGGGTGGACAGTACACAGATACGCAGTATTTT. It specifies CASSLGGQYTDTQYF.

This chain joins TRBV2 and TRBJ1-5, with D maybe TRBD1 (5 bases). Trimming removed 7 bases from V and 0 bases from J, with 7 bases in between. This CDR3 has 13 amino acids. Germline CDR1 is SNHLY and CDR2 is FYNNEI. The DNA of the CDR3 is TGTGCCAGCAAGACAGCTAGCAATCAGCCCCAGCATTTT. This codes for CASKTASNQPQHF.